These T cell receptor beta chains were read from a single sample in a study of regulatory T cells in long-lasting Graves disease. From the multiplex PCR reads, TCRdb called clonotypes with MiXCR, one entry per CDR3 protein. The repertoire has 250,000 to 300,000 distinct CDR3 sequences, 15% to 20% of them found once; the top ten carry 11% to 15%. The sample was also reused in another study, on T cells in Graves' hyperthyroidism and ophthalmopathy.

This sample comprised peripheral blood mononuclear cells (PBMCs), obtained at new diagnosis, from a patient treated with antithyroid drugs. The receptors here all came from a woman in her twenties or thirties with Graves disease. Both conserved end residues are part of each CDR3. A D gene is named only where the DNA matches it firmly. Rows give clone size only sometimes, using once, few, many, or a class for an expanded clone.

cdr3_length	d_call	v_call	clone_size	j_call	cdr3_aa	cdr3_nt
15	TRBD1	TRBV25-1	.	TRBJ1-2	CASSEGTGRWHGYTF	TGTGCCAGCAGTGAGGGGACAGGGAGATGGCATGGCTACACCTTC
14	TRBD2	TRBV2	many	TRBJ2-1	CANGSGGAINEQFF	TGTGCCAACGGAAGCGGGGGGGCCATCAATGAGCAGTTCTTC
15	TRBD1	TRBV29-1	many	TRBJ1-2	CSVARDRGEPSGYTF	TGCAGCGTTGCTCGGGACAGGGGCGAGCCAAGTGGCTACACCTTC
15	TRBD1	TRBV6-1	many	TRBJ2-2	CASSEAGRGHGELFF	TGTGCCAGCAGTGAAGCAGGCAGGGGGCATGGGGAGCTGTTTTTT
15	TRBD2	TRBV11-2	many	TRBJ2-2	CASSTTSGNTGELFF	TGTGCCAGCAGCACGACTAGCGGTAACACCGGGGAGCTGTTTTTT
14	.	TRBV5-4	many	TRBJ1-1	CASSLELANTEAFF	TGTGCCAGCAGCTTGGAGTTGGCGAACACTGAAGCTTTCTTT
13	.	TRBV29-1	many	TRBJ1-3	CSGTGLSGNTIYF	TGCAGCGGGACTGGTCTCTCTGGAAACACCATATATTTT
15	.	TRBV7-9	many	TRBJ2-7	CASSVPGRDEYEQYF	TGTGCCAGCAGCGTACCGGGACGTGATGAATACGAGCAGTACTTC
12	.	TRBV7-2	many	TRBJ1-1	CASSFPGTEAFF	TGTGCCAGCAGCTTCCCGGGGACTGAAGCTTTCTTT
13	.	TRBV12-3/TRBV12-4	many	TRBJ1-2	CASSFVGVYGYTF	TGTGCCAGCAGTTTTGTCGGAGTCTATGGCTACACCTTC
18	TRBD2	TRBV11-3	.	TRBJ2-3	CASSLRGGASGGPGTQYF	TGTGCCAGCAGCCTGAGGGGGGGGGCGAGCGGGGGTCCGGGTACGCAGTATTTT
15	.	TRBV5-1	few	TRBJ1-3	CASSLGGQGGNTIYF	TGCGCCAGCAGCTTAGGAGGCCAGGGGGGAAACACCATATATTTT
14	.	TRBV6-1	.	TRBJ1-2	CASTQSMGNYGYTF	TGTGCCAGCACCCAAAGCATGGGGAACTATGGCTACACCTTC
15	TRBD2	TRBV10-3	many	TRBJ2-3	CAISPGLVGTDTQYF	TGTGCCATCAGTCCGGGACTAGTAGGCACAGATACGCAGTATTTT
15	.	TRBV19	few	TRBJ1-1	CASSYRRERGTEAFF	TGTGCCAGTAGTTACCGGAGGGAACGAGGCACTGAAGCTTTCTTT
12	.	TRBV5-1	.	TRBJ2-3	CASMGSTDTQYF	TGCGCCAGCATGGGAAGCACAGATACGCAGTATTTT
16	TRBD2	TRBV4-1	many	TRBJ2-7	CASSQPLAGVPYEQYF	TGCGCCAGCAGCCAACCCCTAGCGGGGGTCCCATACGAGCAGTACTTC
16	.	TRBV28	.	TRBJ2-2	CASSFDGTANTGELFF	TGTGCCAGCAGTTTTGACGGGACGGCGAACACCGGGGAGCTGTTTTTT
15	.	TRBV29-1	once	TRBJ1-1	CSVEAGGRTNTEAFF	TGCAGCGTTGAAGCCGGGGGACGAACGAACACTGAAGCTTTCTTT
14	TRBD1	TRBV6-1	many	TRBJ1-2	CASRDRGRSDGYTF	TGTGCCAGCAGGGACAGGGGGCGCAGCGATGGCTACACCTTC
15	TRBD2	TRBV7-2	many	TRBJ2-1	CASSYLAGVYNEQFF	TGTGCCAGCAGCTACCTAGCGGGGGTTTACAATGAGCAGTTCTTC
15	.	TRBV28	.	TRBJ1-1	CASKKKGGSNTEAFF	TGTGCCAGCAAAAAAAAGGGGGGTTCTAACACTGAAGCTTTCTTT
13	.	TRBV20-1	many	TRBJ2-7	CSPGSGESYEQYF	TGCAGTCCGGGTTCCGGTGAATCCTACGAGCAGTACTTC
15	.	TRBV3-1	many	TRBJ2-5	CASSQDRRGGETQYF	TGTGCCAGCAGCCAAGATCGCCGTGGAGGGGAGACCCAGTACTTC
14	TRBD1	TRBV7-8	many	TRBJ1-1	CASSFRGGGTEAFF	TGTGCCAGCAGCTTCAGGGGGGGTGGCACTGAAGCTTTCTTT
15	.	TRBV27	many	TRBJ2-6	CASSFSESGANVLTF	TGTGCCAGCAGTTTTTCAGAATCTGGGGCCAACGTCCTGACTTTC
17	TRBD2	TRBV24-1	.	TRBJ2-5	CATSDSLGGGGAETQYF	TGTGCCACCAGTGATTCCTTAGGGGGCGGGGGGGCGGAGACCCAGTACTTC
12	.	TRBV2	.	TRBJ1-4	CASGTRNEKLFF	TGTGCCAGCGGGACAAGGAATGAAAAACTGTTTTTT
15	.	TRBV9	.	TRBJ1-6	CASSERGGGNSPLHF	TGTGCCAGCAGCGAGAGGGGCGGGGGAAATTCACCCCTCCACTTT
15	TRBD1	TRBV6-1	many	TRBJ1-4	CASSDQTGGGEKLFF	TGTGCCAGCAGTGACCAGACAGGGGGGGGTGAAAAACTGTTTTTT
16	TRBD1	TRBV7-8	many	TRBJ1-3	CASSSGTGGSGNTIYF	TGTGCCAGCAGCTCAGGGACAGGGGGCTCCGGAAACACCATATATTTT
14	.	TRBV2	many	TRBJ1-5	CASSGQNANQPQHF	TGTGCCAGCAGTGGGCAAAACGCCAATCAGCCCCAGCATTTT
16	TRBD2	TRBV5-4	.	TRBJ2-2	CASSLSSGGAPGELFF	TGTGCCAGCAGCTTGTCCAGCGGGGGGGCCCCCGGGGAGCTGTTTTTT
15	.	TRBV20-1	many	TRBJ1-2	CSATGPTETLYGYTF	TGCAGTGCTACTGGGCCGACAGAAACACTCTATGGCTACACCTTC
14	.	TRBV6-1	many	TRBJ1-5	CASSGDGQNQPQHF	TGTGCCAGCAGTGGGGACGGCCAGAATCAGCCCCAGCATTTT
13	.	TRBV20-1	many	TRBJ1-2	CSAKGLANYGYTF	TGCAGTGCTAAGGGGCTAGCTAACTATGGCTACACCTTC
10	.	TRBV20-1	many	TRBJ1-6	CSAGDSPLHF	TGCAGTGCTGGGGATTCACCCCTCCACTTT
15	TRBD1	TRBV9	.	TRBJ2-5	CASSVEDRGMETQYF	TGTGCCAGCAGCGTAGAGGACAGGGGAATGGAGACCCAGTACTTC
15	.	TRBV5-1	many	TRBJ2-7	CASSLGAVSSYEQYF	TGCGCCAGCAGCTTAGGCGCCGTAAGCTCCTACGAGCAGTACTTC
15	.	TRBV11-2	many	TRBJ1-3	CASSLVSGSGNTIYF	TGTGCCAGCAGCTTAGTATCTGGGAGCGGAAACACCATATATTTT
17	.	TRBV14	many	TRBJ2-1	CASSQAPSRALYNEQFF	TGTGCCAGCAGCCAAGCCCCAAGCCGGGCCCTCTACAATGAGCAGTTCTTC
16	TRBD1	TRBV5-4	many	TRBJ1-2	CASSQVGGQVIYGYTF	TGCGCCAGCAGCCAAGTCGGGGGACAGGTGATCTATGGCTACACCTTC
14	TRBD1	TRBV6-1	many	TRBJ1-6	CASTEGAWNSPLHF	TGTGCCAGCACTGAGGGGGCTTGGAATTCACCCCTCCACTTT
16	TRBD2	TRBV7-3	many	TRBJ2-3	CASSPGLAGALDTQYF	TGTGCCAGCAGCCCGGGACTAGCGGGAGCTCTAGATACGCAGTATTTT
13	.	TRBV3-1	many	TRBJ2-7	CASSQESGYEQYF	TGTGCCAGCAGCCAAGAGAGTGGGTACGAGCAGTACTTC
15	TRBD1	TRBV4-1	many	TRBJ1-5	CASSQGRDRNQPQHF	TGCGCCAGCAGCCAAGGCCGGGACAGGAATCAGCCCCAGCATTTT
14	TRBD1	TRBV18	many	TRBJ2-7	CASSLGTGGAEQYF	TGTGCCAGCTCACTCGGGACAGGGGGCGCCGAGCAGTACTTC
15	TRBD1	TRBV7-2	many	TRBJ1-2	CASSSWDRQGYGYTF	TGTGCCAGCAGCTCTTGGGATCGACAGGGCTATGGCTACACCTTC
15	.	TRBV19	many	TRBJ2-3	CASSRGKGVTDTQYF	TGTGCCAGTAGTAGGGGGAAAGGGGTCACAGATACGCAGTATTTT